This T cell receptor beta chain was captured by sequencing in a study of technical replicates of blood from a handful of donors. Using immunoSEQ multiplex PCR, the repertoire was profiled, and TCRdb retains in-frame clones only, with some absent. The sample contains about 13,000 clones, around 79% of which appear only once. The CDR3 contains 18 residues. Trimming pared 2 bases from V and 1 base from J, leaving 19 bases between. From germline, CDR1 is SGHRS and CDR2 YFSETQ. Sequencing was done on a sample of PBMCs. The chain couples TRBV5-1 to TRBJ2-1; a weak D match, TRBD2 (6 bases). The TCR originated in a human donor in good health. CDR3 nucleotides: TGCGCCAGCAGCTTACCCGCGACTAGTAGAAAATCCTACAATGAGCAGTTCTTC. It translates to CASSLPATSRKSYNEQFF.